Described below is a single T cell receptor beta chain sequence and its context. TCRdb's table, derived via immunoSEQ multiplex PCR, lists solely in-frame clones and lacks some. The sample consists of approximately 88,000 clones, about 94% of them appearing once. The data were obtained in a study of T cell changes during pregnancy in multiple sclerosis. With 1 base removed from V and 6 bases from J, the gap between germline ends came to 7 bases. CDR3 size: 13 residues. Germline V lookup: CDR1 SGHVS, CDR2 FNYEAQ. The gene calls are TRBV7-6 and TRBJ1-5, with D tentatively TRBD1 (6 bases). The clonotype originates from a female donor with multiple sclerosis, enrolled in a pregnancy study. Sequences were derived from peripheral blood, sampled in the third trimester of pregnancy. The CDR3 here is CASSLGRGQPQHF. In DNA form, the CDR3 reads TGTGCCAGCAGCTTAGGCAGGGGTCAGCCCCAGCATTTT.